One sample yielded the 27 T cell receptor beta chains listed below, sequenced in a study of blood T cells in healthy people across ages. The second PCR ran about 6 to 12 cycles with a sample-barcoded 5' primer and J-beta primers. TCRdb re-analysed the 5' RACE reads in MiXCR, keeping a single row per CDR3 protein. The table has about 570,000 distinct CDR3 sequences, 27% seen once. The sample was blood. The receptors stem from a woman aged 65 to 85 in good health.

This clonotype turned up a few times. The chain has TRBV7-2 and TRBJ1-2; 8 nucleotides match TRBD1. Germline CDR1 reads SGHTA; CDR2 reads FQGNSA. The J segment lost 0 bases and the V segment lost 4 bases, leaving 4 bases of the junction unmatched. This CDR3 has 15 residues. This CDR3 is CASSSPGQANYGYTF. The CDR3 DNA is TGTGCCAGCAGCTCTCCGGGACAGGCTAACTATGGCTACACCTTC.

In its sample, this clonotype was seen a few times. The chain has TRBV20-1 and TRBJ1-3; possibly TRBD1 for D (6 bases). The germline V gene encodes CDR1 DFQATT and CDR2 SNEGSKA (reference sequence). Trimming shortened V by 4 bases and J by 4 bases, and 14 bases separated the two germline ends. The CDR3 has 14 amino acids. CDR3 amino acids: CSAKLQGSGNTIYF. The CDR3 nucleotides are TGCAGTGCTAAACTACAGGGCTCCGGAAACACCATATATTTT.

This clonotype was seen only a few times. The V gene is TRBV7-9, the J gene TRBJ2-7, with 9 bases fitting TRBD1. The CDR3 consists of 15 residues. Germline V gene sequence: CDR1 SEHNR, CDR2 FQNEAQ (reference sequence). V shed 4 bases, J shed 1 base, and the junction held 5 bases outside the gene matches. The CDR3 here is CASSSRGQGSYEQYF. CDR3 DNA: TGTGCCAGCAGCTCCCGAGGACAGGGGTCCTACGAGCAGTACTTC.

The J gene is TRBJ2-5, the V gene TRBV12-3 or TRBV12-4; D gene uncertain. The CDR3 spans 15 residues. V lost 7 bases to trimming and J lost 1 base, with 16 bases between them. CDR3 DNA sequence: TGTGCCAGCACCACCAGGATGGCTATCCAAGAGACCCAGTACTTC. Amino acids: CASTTRMAIQETQYF.

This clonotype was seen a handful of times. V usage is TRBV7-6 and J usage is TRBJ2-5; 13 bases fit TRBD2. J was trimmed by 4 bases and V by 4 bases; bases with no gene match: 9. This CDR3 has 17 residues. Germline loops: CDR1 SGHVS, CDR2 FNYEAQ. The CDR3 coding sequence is TGTGCCAGCAGCTCCCCCCTAACTAGCGGGGGGGGAGAGACCCAGTACTTC. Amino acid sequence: CASSSPLTSGGGETQYF.

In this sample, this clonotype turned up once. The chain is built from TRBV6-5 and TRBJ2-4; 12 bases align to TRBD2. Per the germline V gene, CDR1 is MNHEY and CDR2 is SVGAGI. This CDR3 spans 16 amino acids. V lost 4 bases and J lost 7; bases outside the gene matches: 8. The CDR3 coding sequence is TGTGCCAGCAGTTCTGAACTAGCGGGGGGTAGGAACATTCAGTACTTC. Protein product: CASSSELAGGRNIQYF.

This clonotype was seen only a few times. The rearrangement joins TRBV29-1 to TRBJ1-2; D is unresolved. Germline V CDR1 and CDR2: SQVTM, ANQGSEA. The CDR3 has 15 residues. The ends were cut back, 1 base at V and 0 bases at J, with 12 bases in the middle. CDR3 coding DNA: TGCAGCGTTGAAGTAGGCAGATTCTCTAACTATGGCTACACCTTC. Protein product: CSVEVGRFSNYGYTF.

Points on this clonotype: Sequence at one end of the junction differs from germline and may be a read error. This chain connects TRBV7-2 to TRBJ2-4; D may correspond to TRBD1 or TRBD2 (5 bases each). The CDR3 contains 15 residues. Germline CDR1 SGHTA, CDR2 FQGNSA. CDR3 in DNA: TGTGCCAGCAGTGGTGGGGGATCCGCCAAAAACACTCAGTACTTC. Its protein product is CASSGGGSAKNTQYF.

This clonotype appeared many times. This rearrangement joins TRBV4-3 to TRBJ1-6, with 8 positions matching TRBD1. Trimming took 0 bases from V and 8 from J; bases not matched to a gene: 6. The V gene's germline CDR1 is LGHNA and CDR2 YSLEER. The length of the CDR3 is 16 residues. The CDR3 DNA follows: TGCGCCAGCAGCCAAGAACAGGGGGGTTTAGATTCACCCCTCCACTTT. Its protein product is CASSQEQGGLDSPLHF.

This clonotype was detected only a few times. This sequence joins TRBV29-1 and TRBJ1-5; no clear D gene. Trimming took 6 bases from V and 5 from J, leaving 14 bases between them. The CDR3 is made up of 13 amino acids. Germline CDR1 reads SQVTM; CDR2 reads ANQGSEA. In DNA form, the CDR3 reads TGCAGCGTGAAGAACATGGGAGATCAGCCCCAGCATTTT. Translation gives CSVKNMGDQPQHF.

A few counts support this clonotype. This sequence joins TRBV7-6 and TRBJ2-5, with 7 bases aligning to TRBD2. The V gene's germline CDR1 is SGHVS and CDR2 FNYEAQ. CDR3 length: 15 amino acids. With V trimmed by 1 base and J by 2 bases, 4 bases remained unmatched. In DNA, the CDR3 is TGTGCCAGCAGCTTAGAGGGGAGGGTGCAAGAGACCCAGTACTTC. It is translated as CASSLEGRVQETQYF.

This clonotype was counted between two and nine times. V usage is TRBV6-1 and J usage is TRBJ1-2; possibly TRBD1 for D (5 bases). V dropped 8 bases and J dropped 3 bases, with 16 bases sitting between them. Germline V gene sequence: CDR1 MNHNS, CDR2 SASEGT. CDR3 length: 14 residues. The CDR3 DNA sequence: TGTGCCAGCTTCCCCCGGGGGAGGGACTATGGCTACACCTTC. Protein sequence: CASFPRGRDYGYTF.

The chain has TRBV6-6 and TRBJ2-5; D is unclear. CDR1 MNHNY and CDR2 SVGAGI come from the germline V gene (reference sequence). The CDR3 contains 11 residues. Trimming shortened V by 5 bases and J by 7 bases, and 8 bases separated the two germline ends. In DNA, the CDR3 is TGTGCCAGCAGTCCCCTGGGGACCCAGTACTTC. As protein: CASSPLGTQYF.

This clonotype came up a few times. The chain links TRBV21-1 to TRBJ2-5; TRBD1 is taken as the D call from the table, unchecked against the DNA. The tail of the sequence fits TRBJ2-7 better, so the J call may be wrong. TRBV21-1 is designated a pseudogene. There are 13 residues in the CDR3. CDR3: CASIADISYEQYF. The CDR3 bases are TGTGCCAGCATCGCGGACATATCCTACGAGCAGTACTTC.

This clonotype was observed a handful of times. The DNA for the CDR3 is TGTGCCACCAGTGATTCCAGGGGAGGGTTAACAGAGACCCAGTACTTC. It specifies CATSDSRGGLTETQYF. This sequence joins TRBV24-1 and TRBJ2-5, with D possibly matching TRBD2 (7 bases). The CDR3 has 16 amino acids. V lost 2 bases to trimming and J lost 4 bases, with 16 bases between them. Looked up from germline, CDR1 is KGHDR and CDR2 is SFDVKD.

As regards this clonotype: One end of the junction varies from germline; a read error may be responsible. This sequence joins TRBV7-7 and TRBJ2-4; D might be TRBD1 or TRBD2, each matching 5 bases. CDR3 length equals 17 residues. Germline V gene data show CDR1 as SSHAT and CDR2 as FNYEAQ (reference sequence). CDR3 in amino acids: CASSLETRAWGKNIQYF. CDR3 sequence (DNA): TGTGCTAGCAGCTTAGAAACCAGGGCGTGGGGGAAAAACATTCAGTACTTC. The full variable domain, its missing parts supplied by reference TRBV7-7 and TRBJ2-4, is GAGVSQSPRYKVTKRGQDVTLRCDPISSHATLYWYQQALGQGPEFLTYFNYEAQPDKSGLPSDRFSAERPEGSISTLTIQRTEQRDSAMYRCASSLETRAWGKNIQYFGAGTRLSVL.

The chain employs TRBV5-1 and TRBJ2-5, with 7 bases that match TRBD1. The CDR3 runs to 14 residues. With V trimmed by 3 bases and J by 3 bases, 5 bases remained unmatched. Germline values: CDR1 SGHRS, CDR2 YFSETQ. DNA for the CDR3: TGCGCCAGCAGCTCGGACAGGCGCAAAGAGACCCAGTACTTC. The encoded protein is CASSSDRRKETQYF.

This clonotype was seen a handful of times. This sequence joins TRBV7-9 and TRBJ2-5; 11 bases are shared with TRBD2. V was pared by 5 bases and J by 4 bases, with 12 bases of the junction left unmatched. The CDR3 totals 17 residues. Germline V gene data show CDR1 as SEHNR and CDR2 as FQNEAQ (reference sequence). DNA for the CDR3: TGTGCCAGCAGCCCGGGGACTAGCGGTGGCTTGGGAGAGACCCAGTACTTC. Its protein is CASSPGTSGGLGETQYF.

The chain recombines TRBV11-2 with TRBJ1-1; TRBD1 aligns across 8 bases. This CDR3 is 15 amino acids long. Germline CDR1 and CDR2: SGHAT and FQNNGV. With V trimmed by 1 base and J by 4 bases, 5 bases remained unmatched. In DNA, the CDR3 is TGTGCCAGCAGCTTAGGTCATACAGGGGGCACTGAAGCTTTCTTT. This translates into CASSLGHTGGTEAFF.

CDR3 sequence reads: CASSRPTGELFF. The CDR3 bases are TGTGCCAGCAGCCGACCCACCGGGGAGCTGTTTTTT. The rearrangement joins TRBV7-9 to TRBJ2-2; D unclear. The V end was cut by 5 bases, the J end by 4 bases, with 5 bases between. The CDR3 loop spans 12 amino acids. Germline CDR1 SEHNR, CDR2 FQNEAQ (reference sequence).

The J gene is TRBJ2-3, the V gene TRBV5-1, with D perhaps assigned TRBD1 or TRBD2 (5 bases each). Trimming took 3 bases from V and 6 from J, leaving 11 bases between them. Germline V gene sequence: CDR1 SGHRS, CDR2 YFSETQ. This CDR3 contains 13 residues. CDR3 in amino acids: CASSWDLGDTQYF. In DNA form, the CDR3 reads TGCGCCAGCAGCTGGGACCTGGGGGATACGCAGTATTTT. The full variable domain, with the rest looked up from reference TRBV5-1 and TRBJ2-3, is KAGVTQTPRYLIKTRGQQVTLSCSPISGHRSVSWYQQTPGQGLQFLFEYFSETQRNKGNFPGRFSGRQFSNSRSEMNVSTLELGDSALYLCASSWDLGDTQYFGPGTRLTVL.

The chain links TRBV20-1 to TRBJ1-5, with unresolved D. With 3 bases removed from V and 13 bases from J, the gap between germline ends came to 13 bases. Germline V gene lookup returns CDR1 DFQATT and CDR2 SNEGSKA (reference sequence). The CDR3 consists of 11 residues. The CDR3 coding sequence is TGCAGTGCTAGTAACGGCCCGGGACAGCATTTT. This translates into CSASNGPGQHF.

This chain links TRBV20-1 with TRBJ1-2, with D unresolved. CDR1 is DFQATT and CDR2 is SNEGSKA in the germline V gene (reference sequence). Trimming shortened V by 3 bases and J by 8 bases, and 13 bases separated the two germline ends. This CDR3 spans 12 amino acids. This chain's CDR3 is CSASNEGLGYTF. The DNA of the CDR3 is TGCAGTGCTAGTAACGAAGGGTTGGGCTACACCTTC.

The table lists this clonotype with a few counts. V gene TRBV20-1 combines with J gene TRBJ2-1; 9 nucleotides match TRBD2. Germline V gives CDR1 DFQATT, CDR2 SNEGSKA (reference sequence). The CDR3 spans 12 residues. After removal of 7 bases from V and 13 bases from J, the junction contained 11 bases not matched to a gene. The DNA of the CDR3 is TGCAGTGTCACATCAAGCGGGAGGAATCAGTTCTTC. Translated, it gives CSVTSSGRNQFF.

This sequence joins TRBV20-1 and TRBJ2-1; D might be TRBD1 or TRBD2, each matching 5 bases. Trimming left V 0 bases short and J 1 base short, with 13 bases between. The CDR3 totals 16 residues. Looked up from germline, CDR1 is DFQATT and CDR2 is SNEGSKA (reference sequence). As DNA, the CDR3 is TGCAGTGCTAGAGATTCGGGACGTCGATCCTACAATGAGCAGTTCTTC. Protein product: CSARDSGRRSYNEQFF.

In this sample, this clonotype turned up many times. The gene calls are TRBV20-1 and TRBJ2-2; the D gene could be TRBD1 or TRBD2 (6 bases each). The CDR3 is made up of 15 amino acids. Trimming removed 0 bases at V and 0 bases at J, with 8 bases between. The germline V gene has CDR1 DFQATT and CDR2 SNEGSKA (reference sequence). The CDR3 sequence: CSARDGGSNTGELFF. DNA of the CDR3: TGCAGTGCTAGAGACGGGGGCTCGAACACCGGGGAGCTGTTTTTT.

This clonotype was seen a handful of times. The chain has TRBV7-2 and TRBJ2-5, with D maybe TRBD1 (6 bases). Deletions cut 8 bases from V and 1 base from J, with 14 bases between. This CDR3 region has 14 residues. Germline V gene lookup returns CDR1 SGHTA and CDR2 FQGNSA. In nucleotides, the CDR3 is TGTGCCAGCTGGGGCAGGGGTCCCCAAGAGACCCAGTACTTC. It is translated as CASWGRGPQETQYF.